This T cell receptor (beta chain) is from a study of blood T cell repertoires in COVID-19. At the level of the study: Samples representing acute and convalescent COVID-19 were sourced from the United States, Italy and Spain. PBMCs, B-cell-depleted T cells, or T cells were the source of the cDNA or gDNA that made up the material.

Trimming removed 0 bases at V and 2 bases at J, with 7 bases between. CDR3 length equals 14 residues. Germline CDR1 and CDR2: SEHNR and FQNEAQ (reference sequence). Study processing details: Amplification of reference gene primers provided the estimated nucleated cell counts. Produced via immunoSEQ multiplex PCR; TCRdb's table is partial and in-frame only. That table is the source of V, J and clone size, and D and trimming were worked out from the DNA. Of about 70,000 clones listed, 75% to 90% were seen once; the top ten hold 10% to 15%. This clone was recorded once. The same CDR3 also results from other DNA sequences found in this sample.

This clonotype originated in a human donor in a cohort sampled during active COVID-19. This rearrangement joins TRBV7-9 to TRBJ2-5, with no clear D. The specimen was peripheral blood. The CDR3 loop is CASSLAREQETQYF. The DNA for the CDR3 is TGTGCCAGCAGCTTAGCCCGCGAACAAGAGACCCAGTACTTC.